This record concerns one T cell receptor beta chain sequence. The entry originates in a study of T cells in Graves' hyperthyroidism and ophthalmopathy. Authors of the study amplified TCR beta CDR3 regions from RNA transcripts. A first-round RT-PCR of the TCR CDR3 used the HTBI primer set. Using its own MiXCR run on the multiplex PCR reads, TCRdb lists one record per CDR3 protein. The table shows around 520,000 distinct CDR3 sequences, with around a quarter occurring only once. Germline-derived CDR1 and CDR2 are MDHEN and SYDVKM. V shed 3 bases and J shed 1 base, with 12 bases lying between them. This CDR3 has 15 residues.

The clonotype comes from a woman aged 25 to 39 with Graves' ophthalmopathy. The specimen was blood. V and J are TRBV28 and TRBJ2-5, with D perhaps matching TRBD2 (6 bases). CDR3 sequence: CASSFGGTFQETQYF. The CDR3 DNA follows: TGTGCCAGCAGTTTTGGGGGGACTTTCCAAGAGACCCAGTACTTC.